The 22 T cell receptor beta chains below all came from one sample that was sequenced in a study of T cell repertoires in cytomegalovirus infection. No antigen is known for these receptors. Via MiXCR, TCRdb re-called the reads, giving one row per CDR3 protein. The sample contains more than 90,000 distinct CDR3 sequences, over 9% of which appear only once. The specimen was PBMCs, sequenced either directly or after in vitro stimulation (not recorded which). The receptors here all came from a human donor in good health (CMV status not recorded). Some clones in this sample may be carry-over from other donors' samples.

This sequence joins TRBV19 and TRBJ1-2, with 11 bases fitting TRBD1. The CDR3 length is 15 residues. The J segment lost 2 bases and the V segment lost 4 bases, leaving 3 bases of the junction unmatched. The germline V gene has CDR1 LNHDA and CDR2 SQIVND (reference sequence). The CDR3 spells CASSRTGGENYGYTF. CDR3 DNA sequence: TGTGCCAGTAGTAGGACAGGGGGCGAGAACTATGGCTACACCTTC.

Points on this clonotype: A much larger clone differs from this one at a single base, so this may be a read error. The chain is built from TRBV5-4 and TRBJ2-1; 9 nucleotides match TRBD2. This CDR3 has 16 residues. Germline assignment: CDR1 SGHNT and CDR2 YYREEE (reference sequence). CDR3 nucleotides: TGTGCCAACAGCCCACTGGGTAGCGGGAGTAACAATGAGCAGTTCTTC. Amino acid sequence: CANSPLGSGSNNEQFF.

The sample holds a few counts of this clonotype. A much larger clone differs by one base, so this may be a read error. The chain combines TRBV6-1 with TRBJ2-4; 8 bases map to TRBD2. The germline V gene has CDR1 MNHNS and CDR2 SASEGT. V was pared by 5 bases and J by 2 bases, with 11 bases of the junction left unmatched. This CDR3 is 17 amino acids long. The CDR3 region has the DNA TGTGCCAGCAGTTCCTCTCTAGCGGGCCTAACCAAAAACATTCAGTACTTC. This codes for CASSSSLAGLTKNIQYF.

The table lists this clonotype with a few counts. This chain connects TRBV15 to TRBJ2-7; 8 bases map to TRBD1. V trimming: 8 bases; J trimming: 4 bases; junction bases outside the gene matches: 7. The CDR3 extends over 13 amino acids. CDR1 LNHNV and CDR2 YYDKDF come from the germline V gene (reference sequence). In DNA, the CDR3 is TGTGCCACCTCGGAACAGGGGGGTTACGAGCAGTACGTC. Encoded protein: CATSEQGGYEQYV.

This clonotype was picked up many times. V gene TRBV7-9 combines with J gene TRBJ2-2; TRBD2 matches 7 bases. Germline CDR1 reads SEHNR; CDR2 reads FQNEAQ (reference sequence). There are 15 residues in the CDR3. The trim removed 4 bases at V and 4 bases at J, leaving 6 bases unmatched. The CDR3 region is CASSSTSSVTGELFF. The CDR3, as DNA: TGTGCCAGCAGCTCGACTAGCTCGGTCACCGGGGAGCTGTTTTTT.

This clonotype showed up many times. This rearrangement joins TRBV5-6 to TRBJ2-7; 12 nucleotides match TRBD2. This CDR3 has 19 residues. Trimming cost V 4 bases and J 2 bases; bases outside gene matches: 16. Germline CDR1 SGHDT, CDR2 YYEEEE. The CDR3 here is CASSLNREAPSGRAYEQYV. The CDR3 coding sequence is TGTGCCAGCAGCCTAAACAGGGAGGCTCCTAGCGGGAGGGCCTACGAGCAGTACGTC.

The chain recombines TRBV4-3 with TRBJ1-2, with no clear D. Germline V gene data show CDR1 as LGHNA and CDR2 as YSLEER. This CDR3 spans 15 amino acids. Trimming removed 0 bases at V and 2 bases at J, with 10 bases between. The CDR3 sequence: CASSQDRTPNYGYTF. CDR3 in DNA: TGCGCCAGCAGCCAAGACCGCACACCGAACTATGGCTACACCTTC.

Ten or more counts support this clonotype. This chain uses TRBV7-2 with TRBJ2-1; D uncertain. Per the germline V gene, CDR1 is SGHTA and CDR2 is FQGNSA. This CDR3 spans 13 amino acids. V was pared by 8 bases and J by 0 bases, with 8 bases between. Written as DNA, the CDR3 is TGTGCCAGCGGCGTGAGCTCCTACAATGAGCAGTTCTTC. It is translated as CASGVSSYNEQFF.

This clonotype was picked up many times. The chain is built from TRBV7-7 and TRBJ2-7; D not certain. CDR1 and CDR2 (germline): SSHAT, FNYEAQ (reference sequence). The CDR3 sequence is 14 residues long. V lost 4 bases and J 2 bases, leaving 12 bases between the germline ends. CDR3 sequence (DNA): TGTGCCAGCAGCTCCTCAGGTCGCCCCTACGAGCAGTACTTC. Its protein is CASSSSGRPYEQYF.

The V call is TRBV19, the J call TRBJ2-7; either TRBD1 or TRBD2 may fit D (5 bases each). The germline V gene encodes CDR1 LNHDA and CDR2 SQIVND (reference sequence). This CDR3 is 16 amino acids long. V lost 3 bases and J lost 3, with 18 bases in between. The CDR3 protein is CASSIQWPGTNYEQYF. The CDR3 DNA reads as TGTGCCAGTAGTATTCAATGGCCGGGGACGAACTACGAGCAGTACTTC.

This clonotype was observed at least ten times. The chain combines TRBV7-2 with TRBJ2-1, with 11 positions matching TRBD2. The CDR3 has 15 residues. The germline V gene has CDR1 SGHTA and CDR2 FQGNSA. Trimming took 6 bases from V and 6 from J; bases not matched to a gene: 7. Written as DNA, the CDR3 is TGTGCCAGCAGATCCACTAGCGGGAGCTTCAATGAGCAGTTCTTC. Amino acid sequence: CASRSTSGSFNEQFF.

This clonotype appeared many times. The V gene is TRBV12-3 or TRBV12-4, the J gene TRBJ2-7, with a weak D call TRBD2 (5 bases). Trimming stripped 5 bases from V and 3 bases from J, with 11 bases between. The CDR3 has 13 amino acids. The CDR3 sequence is CASSGPSGYEQYF. The DNA for the CDR3 is TGTGCCAGCAGTGGCCCCAGCGGCTACGAGCAGTACTTC.

This clonotype was observed at least ten times. CDR3 in amino acids: CASSYGAGNGYTF. CDR3 DNA: TGTGCCAGCAGTTACGGAGCAGGGAATGGCTACACCTTC. The V and J genes are TRBV6-5 and TRBJ1-2; D might be TRBD1 (5 bases). The CDR3 spans 13 residues. Germline values: CDR1 MNHEY, CDR2 SVGAGI. The ends were cut back, 2 bases at V and 6 bases at J, with 10 bases in the middle.

This clonotype was seen many times. The rearrangement links TRBV6-1 to TRBJ2-7; possibly TRBD1 for D (6 bases). This CDR3 has 15 residues. V shed 10 bases and J shed 7 bases, with 26 bases lying between them. The germline V gene has CDR1 MNHNS and CDR2 SASEGT. The CDR3 protein is CATRKGILLGAEQYF. Written as DNA, the CDR3 is TGTGCCACCCGGAAGGGAATACTCTTGGGGGCTGAGCAGTACTTC.

This clonotype was detected a few times. The rearrangement joins TRBV10-3 to TRBJ1-1; D not resolved. The CDR3 is 13 residues long. CDR1 is ENHRY, CDR2 SYGVKD, per germline. Trimming removed 6 bases at V and 1 base at J, with 9 bases between. The CDR3 loop is CAISPRGNTEAFF. The DNA for the CDR3 is TGTGCCATCAGCCCCCGAGGGAACACTGAAGCTTTCTTT.

This clonotype occurred many times. This chain joins TRBV10-3 and TRBJ2-5; 10 bases map to TRBD2. V dropped 0 bases and J dropped 5; count of bases not matched to a gene: 6. The germline V gene encodes CDR1 ENHRY and CDR2 SYGVKD. This CDR3 has 16 residues. CDR3 nucleotides: TGTGCCATCAGTGAGTCGGGACTAGCGTTCACGGAGACCCAGTACTTC. Protein sequence: CAISESGLAFTETQYF.

This clonotype was observed many times. The rearrangement uses TRBV19 and TRBJ2-4, with TRBD1 matching 8 bases. The CDR3 has 17 amino acids. J gave up 0 bases and V 3 bases, and 7 bases lay outside the gene matches. Germline V CDR1 and CDR2: LNHDA, SQIVND (reference sequence). The CDR3 nucleotides are TGTGCCAGTAGTATTCCCGGGACAGGTCTAGCCAAAAACATTCAGTACTTC. Amino acids: CASSIPGTGLAKNIQYF. The variable domain in full, completed from reference TRBV19 and TRBJ2-4, reads DGGITQSPKYLFRKEGQNVTLSCEQNLNHDAMYWYRQDPGQGLRLIYYSQIVNDFQKGDIAEGYSVSREKKESFPLTVTSAQKNPTAFYLCASSIPGTGLAKNIQYFGAGTRLSVL.

In its sample, this clonotype was seen many times. The chain links TRBV6-2 or TRBV6-3 to TRBJ1-1, with 7 nucleotides matching TRBD1. J gave up 7 bases and V 2 bases, and 7 bases lay outside the gene matches. Germline CDR1 MNHEY, CDR2 SVGEGT. The CDR3 sequence is 14 residues long. CDR3 sequence (DNA): TGTGCCAGCAGTTACCCCCATCGACAGGGTGAAGCTTTCTTT. It encodes CASSYPHRQGEAFF.

This clonotype showed up just a few times. The gene calls are TRBV4-1 and TRBJ2-3; TRBD1 aligns across 9 bases. The V and J ends lost 5 bases and 0 bases, in that order; junction bases with no gene match: 3. Germline CDR1 reads MGHRA; CDR2 reads YSYEKL. The CDR3 loop spans 15 amino acids. DNA for the CDR3: TGCGCCAGCAGCAGGGACAGGGCGAGCACAGATACGCAGTATTTT. Translation: CASSRDRASTDTQYF.

There are many counts of this clonotype. V is TRBV12-3 or TRBV12-4 and J is TRBJ1-1; maybe TRBD1 (6 bases). This CDR3 is built from 18 residues. Trimming removed 1 base at V and 0 bases at J, with 18 bases between. The CDR3 loop is CASSLVRGATRVNTEAFF. The CDR3 DNA sequence: TGTGCCAGCAGTTTAGTGCGGGGGGCAACAAGGGTGAACACTGAAGCTTTCTTT.

This clonotype has at least ten counts. V gene TRBV19 combines with J gene TRBJ2-3; possibly TRBD1 or TRBD2 for D (5 bases each). The CDR3 is 15 residues long. V was clipped by 4 bases and J by 6 bases, with 17 bases between them. Germline-derived CDR1 and CDR2 are LNHDA and SQIVND (reference sequence). The CDR3 sequence: CASSTGTPWVDTQYF. CDR3 nucleotides: TGTGCCAGTAGTACCGGGACGCCCTGGGTGGATACGCAGTATTTT.

The sample holds a few counts of this clonotype. V usage is TRBV6-2 or TRBV6-3 and J usage is TRBJ1-5, with D possibly matching TRBD1 (6 bases). The V gene lost 8 bases and the J gene lost 0 bases, with 20 bases spanning the gap. Germline CDR1 is MNHEY and CDR2 is SVGEGT. The CDR3 runs 17 residues. The CDR3 DNA is TGTGCCAGCTCACTACTCGTGGCAGGGGCTAGCAATCAGCCCCAGCATTTT. This codes for CASSLLVAGASNQPQHF.